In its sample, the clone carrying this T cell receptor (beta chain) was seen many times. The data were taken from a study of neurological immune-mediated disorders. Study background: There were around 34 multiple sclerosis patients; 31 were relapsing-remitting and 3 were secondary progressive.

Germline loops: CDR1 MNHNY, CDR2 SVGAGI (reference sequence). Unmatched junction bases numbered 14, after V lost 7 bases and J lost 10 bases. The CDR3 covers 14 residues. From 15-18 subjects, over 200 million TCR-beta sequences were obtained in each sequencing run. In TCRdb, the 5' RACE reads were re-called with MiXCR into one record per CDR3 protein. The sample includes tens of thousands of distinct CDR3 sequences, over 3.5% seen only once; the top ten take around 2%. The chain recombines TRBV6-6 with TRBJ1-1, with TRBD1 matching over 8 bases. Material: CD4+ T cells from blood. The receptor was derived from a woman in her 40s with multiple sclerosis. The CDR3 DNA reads TGTGCCAGCATTCCCCAATTCGTACAGGGGGTAGCTTTCTTT. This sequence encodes CASIPQFVQGVAFF.